The sequence of this T cell receptor (beta chain) was determined in a study of blood T cell repertoires in COVID-19. V lost 5 bases and J 6 bases, leaving 12 bases between the germline ends. CDR1 is SGHVS and CDR2 is FQNEAQ in the germline V gene. The CDR3 extends over 13 amino acids. TCRdb keeps only in-frame clones here, not all; method: immunoSEQ multiplex PCR. Here the sample spans more than 60,000 clones, 90% being singletons. The specimen was peripheral blood. The chain has TRBV7-8 and TRBJ2-3, with D possibly being TRBD1 (6 bases). This receptor was obtained from a man in his forties or fifties with acute or convalescent COVID-19. The CDR3 nucleotides read TGTGCCAGCAGCCGGAAAGGGGGTGATACGCAGTATTTT. Protein sequence: CASSRKGGDTQYF.